This T cell receptor beta chain derives from a study of OX40 agonist ivuxolimab in advanced cancers. Background on the study: The patients' treatment was ivuxolimab, an agonistic anti-OX40 (CD134) antibody. At 0.01 to 10 mg/kg, ivuxolimab was administered intravenously to patients every 2 weeks.

As to this clone: Its matching antigen is unknown.

Regarding the study as a whole: At 0.1 to 3.0 mg/kg, clonal expansion of CD4+ and CD8+ blood T cells had occurred by week 6. A proportion of nonresponders additionally exhibited low normalized T-cell clonal expansion.

Sequencing was performed with immunoSEQ multiplex PCR; in TCRdb, only in-frame clones are kept and a portion is missing. The data contain approximately 89,000 clones, 85% to 90% of them singletons. Deletions cut 7 bases from V and 2 bases from J, with 14 bases between. The CDR3 covers 14 residues. The V gene's germline CDR1 is SGHTA and CDR2 FQGNSA. This chain connects TRBV7-2 to TRBJ1-2; D not resolved. The sequence was obtained from an adult with an advanced solid tumor such as melanoma, head and neck, liver or kidney cancer. Sample: CD4+ or CD8+ T cells sorted from blood, taken in a trial of the OX40 agonist ivuxolimab. The CDR3 region is CASTPTPGNYGYTF. The DNA for the CDR3 is TGTGCCAGCACCCCAACCCCGGGGAACTATGGCTACACCTTC.